This T cell receptor (beta chain) was retrieved from a study of human T cells and chemical hapten exposure. Study-wide results and caveats: A positive correlation with patch test score was shown by PT1 expanded TCR counts. Expanded TCRs created a significantly greater count of big CDR3 similarity clusters than controls did.

CDR1 is ENHRY, CDR2 SYGVKD, per germline. Trimming left V 4 bases short and J 5 bases short, with 18 bases between. The CDR3 contains 15 residues. One entry per CDR3 protein, called by TCRdb with MiXCR from the RACE reads. The table lists some 180,000 distinct CDR3 sequences, 20% to 25% of them singletons. Concerning this clonotype: The antigen is undetermined.

Time point here: patch test 1, 2 weeks after DPC sensitization. Indicated treatment: therapeutic diphenylcyclopropenone sensitization with weekly scalp DPC. Blood sampling occurred before each patch-test application. The study drew its donors from alopecia patients who were 18 to 70 years old and suitable for DPC. The rearrangement links TRBV10-3 to TRBJ2-7, with D possibly being TRBD1 (6 bases). Sequencing used whole blood, obtained in connection with sensitization to the hapten diphenylcyclopropenone (DPC). The receptor was derived from a woman between 45 and 60 years old with alopecia areata. Some clones in this sample may be carry-over from other donors' samples. CDR3 sequence reads: CAISGQGTWRDEQYF. In DNA, the CDR3 is TGTGCCATCAGTGGCCAGGGGACATGGCGGGACGAGCAGTACTTC.